This record concerns one T cell receptor beta chain sequence. This clone showed up just once. The antigen it recognizes is unknown. Base-call qualities are not available, and no considerably larger clone is one nucleotide away. The source of the sample is a study of shared clonotypes between healthy human individuals (TCRdb year 2020). For context, the study as a whole: The cohort included three men and a couple of women between 18 and 49 years of age. Per donor, three plates each were used for CD4 naive and CD4 memory, two for CD8 naive, and one for CD8 memory. To estimate repertoire size and how much clonotype sharing occurs between individuals, the study deeply sequenced the blood TCR repertoires of five healthy adults. To increase sequencing depth and limit assay-specific biases, different laboratories used diverse techniques to prepare libraries and sequence TCR repertoires. Leukapheresis yielded between about 0.85 and 10 billion PBMCs per donor.

General findings and caveats noted by the study authors: Sampling was limited to blood, and TCR repertoires in tissue likely differ from TCR repertoires in blood. Sharing across four donors was observed for around 5% of naive CD4, over 3% of naive CD8, 2% to 2.5% of memory CD4, and over 0.3% of memory CD8 clonotypes. Based on pairwise subsampling, the degree of clonotype sharing among donors was expected to be affected by sequencing depth. Because the study included a small number of donors, the genetic and exposure-history diversity represented was limited. Incomplete sequencing was indicated by rarefaction of sorted-subset datasets, despite the large sequencing depth. Higher generation probabilities were observed for clonotypes shared by all four sorted-subset donors than for non-shared clonotypes. Larger estimated clonotype richness was generally found for naive subsets than for memory subsets.

Inclusive of the bounding cysteine and phenylalanine, the CDR3 is 14 residues long. The DNA shown is the 42-base CDR3, in frame from base 1. Cut back by 5 bases and 3 bases, the V and J ends lie 13 bases apart. The germline V gene (reference sequence) supplies CDR1 LNHDA and CDR2 SQIVND. Donors were healthy HIV-negative adults with no recently reported acute infections or vaccinations. Every donor was a Caucasian adult residing in Nashville, Tennessee, USA. Magnetic negative selection was used to enrich CD4+ T cells, after which naive cells were positively selected on CD45RA and the negative fraction became the memory subset. After blood collection by leukapheresis, PBMCs were isolated using Ficoll-Histopaque density gradient centrifugation and then cryopreserved in the vapor phase of liquid nitrogen. Analytical flow cytometry was used to check the purity and quantity of every magnetically sorted T cell population. Each sorted fraction had its genomic DNA isolated and then quantified by UV absorbance on a Nanodrop 2000c.

Using the deep immunoSEQ assay, multiplex PCR amplified TCR CDR3 regions from genomic DNA. Extracted genomic DNA from each cell subset was distributed evenly across all wells of several immunoSEQ 96-well plates, and each plate was treated as a replicate. For sorted subsets, approximately 190 ng of genomic DNA, equivalent to around 29,000 T cell genomes, went into each replicate PCR. The purified libraries were quantified using a Qubit 3.0 fluorometer, sized with a Bioanalyzer 2100, and then quantified again using the KAPA Library Quantification kit. Every immunoSEQ 96-well plate was sequenced on a dedicated single-read 150-cycle Illumina NextSeq 550 flow cell. The authors processed their data as follows. Because the immunoSEQ output held only junctional sequences and lacked quality scores, the filtering could not match the filtering applied to full-length reads. To assign V/J genes and CDR3, sequences were annotated using PyIR, a Python wrapper for IgBLAST v1.9, with IMGT germline references. Reads were removed for weak V/J assignments (E-value above 1e-6), missing CDR3, stop codons, out-of-frame junctions, or ambiguous translated residues. V3J clonotypes were defined as sequences sharing the same inferred V gene, J gene, and CDR3 amino acid sequence. The percentage overlap between two repertoires was calculated by dividing the number of shared unique clonotypes by the size of the smaller repertoire. RTK rarefaction, the Chao1 estimator, and Recon v2.1 estimates of unobserved clonotypes were used to assess repertoire richness. Generation probabilities were computed with OLGA for all TCRbeta clonotypes obtained by the gDNA method from four donors. This immuneACCESS table, as held by TCRdb, lists in-frame sequences with V and J called but not all clones. Of the missing ones, under half trace to an unresolved V gene in checked studies; the others have no known cause. The V and J calls and clone size come from that table; D and trimming were worked out from the DNA. The sample table holds some 2,500,000 clones, of which approximately 90% were seen once. The top ten hold around 0.4% of the sample.

Recombination connected TRBV19 to TRBJ1-2, with no confidently assigned D gene. The clonotype originates from a man younger than 35 in good health. Some clones in this sample may be carry-over from other donors' samples. The sample consisted of naive CD4+ T cells from PBMCs. According to the study, the label for this sample's cell subset or site signals: CD45RA+ positively selected. The sequenced DNA: TGTGCCAGTAGTCCCCTTGGGGAAGACTATGGCTACACCTTC. This is translated as CASSPLGEDYGYTF.